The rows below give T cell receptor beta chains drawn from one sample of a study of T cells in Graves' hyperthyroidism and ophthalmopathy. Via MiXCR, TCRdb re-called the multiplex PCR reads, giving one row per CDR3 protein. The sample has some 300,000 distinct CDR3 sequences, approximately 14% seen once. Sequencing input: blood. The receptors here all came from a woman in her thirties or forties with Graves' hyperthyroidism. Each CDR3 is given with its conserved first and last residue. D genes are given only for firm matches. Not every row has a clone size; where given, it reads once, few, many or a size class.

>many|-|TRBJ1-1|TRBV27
CASSLSGPSGAEAFF
TGTGCCAGCAGTTTATCGGGGCCGTCAGGCGCTGAAGCTTTCTTT
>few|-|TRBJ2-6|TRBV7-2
CASSFDRASAGANVLTF
TGTGCCAGCAGCTTCGACAGGGCTAGCGCTGGGGCCAACGTCCTGACTTTC
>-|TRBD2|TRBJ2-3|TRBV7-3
CASSAGSGTSQYF
TGTGCCAGCAGCGCCGGCTCCGGGACTAGCCAGTATTTT
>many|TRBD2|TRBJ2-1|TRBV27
CASGIPGLAGEEFF
TGTGCCAGCGGGATACCGGGACTAGCGGGAGAGGAGTTCTTC
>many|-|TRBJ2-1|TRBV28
CASSLGVAQFSYNEQFF
TGTGCCAGCAGTTTAGGGGTGGCCCAGTTCTCCTACAATGAGCAGTTCTTC
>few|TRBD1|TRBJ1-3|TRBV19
CASSGQGGRNTIYF
TGTGCCAGTAGCGGACAGGGGGGGAGAAACACCATATATTTT
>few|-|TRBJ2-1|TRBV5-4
CASSLETNRPNNEQFF
TGTGCCAGCAGCTTGGAAACCAACCGCCCTAACAATGAGCAGTTCTTC
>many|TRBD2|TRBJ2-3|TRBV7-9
CASSLSASGGNTQYF
TGTGCCAGCAGCTTATCCGCTAGCGGGGGAAATACGCAGTATTTT
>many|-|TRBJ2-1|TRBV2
CASSAGPSSYNEQFF
TGTGCCAGCAGTGCCGGACCAAGCTCCTACAATGAGCAGTTCTTC
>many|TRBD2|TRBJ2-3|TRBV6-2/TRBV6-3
CASSYRREADTQYF
TGTGCCAGCAGTTACAGGCGGGAGGCAGATACGCAGTATTTT
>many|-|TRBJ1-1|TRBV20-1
CSATSRWGAVNTEAFF
TGCAGTGCTACCTCGAGGTGGGGGGCGGTGAACACTGAAGCTTTCTTT
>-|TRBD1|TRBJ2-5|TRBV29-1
CSGWDRQETQYF
TGCAGCGGATGGGACAGACAAGAGACCCAGTACTTC
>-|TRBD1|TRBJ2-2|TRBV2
CASKGQGTTGELFF
TGTGCCAGCAAGGGACAGGGGACGACCGGGGAGCTGTTTTTT
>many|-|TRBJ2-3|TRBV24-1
CATSERARPTDTQYF
TGTGCCACCAGTGAACGGGCCAGGCCCACAGATACGCAGTATTTT
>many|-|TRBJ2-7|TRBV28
CASSLQYEQYF
TGTGCCAGCAGTTTACAATACGAGCAGTACTTC
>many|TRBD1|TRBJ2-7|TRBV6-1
CASGPGQTSEQYF
TGTGCCAGCGGGCCGGGACAGACCTCCGAGCAGTACTTC
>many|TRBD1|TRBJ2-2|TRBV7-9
CASSSGTGNTGELFF
TGTGCCAGCAGCTCCGGGACAGGGAACACCGGGGAGCTGTTTTTT
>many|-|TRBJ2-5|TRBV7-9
CASSWRLRDTQETQYF
TGTGCCAGCAGCTGGCGGCTAAGGGACACCCAAGAGACCCAGTACTTC
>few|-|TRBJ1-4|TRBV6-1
CASSEGSGWNEKLFF
TGTGCCAGCAGTGAAGGCTCCGGGTGGAATGAAAAACTGTTTTTT
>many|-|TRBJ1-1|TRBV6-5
CASSYRGVSTEAFF
TGTGCCAGCAGTTACAGGGGAGTGAGCACTGAAGCTTTCTTT
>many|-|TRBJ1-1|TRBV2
CASPGAGISEAFF
TGTGCCAGCCCAGGGGCAGGGATCTCTGAAGCTTTCTTT
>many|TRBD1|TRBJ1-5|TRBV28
CASSLFGTVSNQPQHF
TGTGCCAGCAGTTTATTTGGGACAGTTAGCAATCAGCCCCAGCATTTT
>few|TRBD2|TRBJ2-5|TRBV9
CASSVGTSGEETQYF
TGTGCCAGCAGCGTCGGGACTAGCGGAGAAGAGACCCAGTACTTC
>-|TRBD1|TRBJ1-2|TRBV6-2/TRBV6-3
CASSSPGTGAFDGYTF
TGTGCCAGCAGTTCACCCGGGACAGGGGCTTTCGATGGCTACACCTTC
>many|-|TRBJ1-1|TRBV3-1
CASSQGSRREAFF
TGTGCCAGCAGCCAAGGAAGCCGGAGAGAAGCTTTCTTT
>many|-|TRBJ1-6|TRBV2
CASSDLDRDNSPLHF
TGTGCCAGCAGTGATCTCGACCGGGATAATTCACCCCTCCACTTT
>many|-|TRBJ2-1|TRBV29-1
CSDEGPSRSGEQFF
TGCAGCGATGAAGGGCCTAGCCGGAGTGGCGAGCAGTTCTTC
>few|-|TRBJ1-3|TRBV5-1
CASSPRTRSGVAGNTIYF
TGCGCCAGCAGCCCCAGGACAAGGTCCGGCGTCGCTGGAAACACCATATATTTT
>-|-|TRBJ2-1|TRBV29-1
CSVERDLYNEQFF
TGCAGCGTTGAGCGGGATCTATACAATGAGCAGTTCTTC
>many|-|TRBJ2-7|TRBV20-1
CSARPLTGSTYEQYF
TGCAGTGCTAGACCCCTGACGGGCAGTACCTACGAGCAGTACTTC
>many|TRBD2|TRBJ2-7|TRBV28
CASRPPAGYEQYF
TGTGCCAGCAGGCCGCCAGCGGGGTACGAGCAGTACTTC
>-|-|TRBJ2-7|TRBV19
CASSMGRLIHEQYF
TGTGCCAGTAGTATGGGGCGATTGATCCACGAGCAGTACTTC
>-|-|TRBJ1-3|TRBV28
CASSSNLGSGNTIYF
TGTGCCAGCAGTTCAAATTTGGGTTCTGGAAACACCATATATTTT
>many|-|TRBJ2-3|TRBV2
CASSDRRGTLTDTQYF
TGTGCCAGCAGTGATAGGAGGGGCACACTCACAGATACGCAGTATTTT
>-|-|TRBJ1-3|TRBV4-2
CASSQELRSSGNTIYF
TGTGCCAGCAGCCAAGAATTAAGGTCATCTGGAAACACCATATATTTT
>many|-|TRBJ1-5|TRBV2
CATSRGNQPQHF
TGTGCCACCTCCCGGGGAAATCAGCCCCAGCATTTT
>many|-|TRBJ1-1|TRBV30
CAWGGGPLNTEAFF
TGTGCCTGGGGGGGGGGACCGTTGAACACTGAAGCTTTCTTT
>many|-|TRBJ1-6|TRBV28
CASVQGSSYNSPLHF
TGTGCCAGCGTCCAGGGGAGCTCCTATAATTCACCCCTCCACTTT
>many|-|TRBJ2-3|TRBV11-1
CASSSPPMADTQYF
TGTGCCAGCAGCTCCCCCCCGATGGCAGATACGCAGTATTTT
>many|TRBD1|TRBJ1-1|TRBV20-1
CSATRGGGRGTEAFF
TGCAGTGCTACACGGGGAGGGGGCCGGGGCACTGAAGCTTTCTTT
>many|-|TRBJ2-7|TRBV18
CASSLNRDEQYF
TGTGCCAGCTCACTAAACAGGGACGAGCAGTACTTC
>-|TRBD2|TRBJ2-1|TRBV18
CASSPASGRPEQFF
TGTGCCAGCTCACCGGCTAGCGGGAGACCTGAGCAGTTCTTC
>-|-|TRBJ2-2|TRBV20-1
CSASRTDNTGELFF
TGCAGTGCTAGCAGGACCGACAACACCGGGGAGCTGTTTTTT
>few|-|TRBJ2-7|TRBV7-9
CASSLDGIYEQYF
TGTGCCAGCAGCTTAGACGGGATATACGAGCAGTACTTC
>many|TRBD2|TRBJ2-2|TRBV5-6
CASSLGLAANTGELFF
TGTGCCAGCAGCTTGGGACTAGCGGCGAACACCGGGGAGCTGTTTTTT
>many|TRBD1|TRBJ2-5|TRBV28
CASRGARGPWETQYF
TGTGCCAGCAGGGGGGCGAGGGGGCCCTGGGAGACCCAGTACTTC
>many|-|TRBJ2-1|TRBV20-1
CSADKISNEQFF
TGCAGTGCCGATAAGATCTCCAATGAGCAGTTCTTC
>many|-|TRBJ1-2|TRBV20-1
CSAFTGGRGANYGYTF
TGCAGTGCTTTCACGGGAGGTCGGGGGGCTAACTATGGCTACACCTTC